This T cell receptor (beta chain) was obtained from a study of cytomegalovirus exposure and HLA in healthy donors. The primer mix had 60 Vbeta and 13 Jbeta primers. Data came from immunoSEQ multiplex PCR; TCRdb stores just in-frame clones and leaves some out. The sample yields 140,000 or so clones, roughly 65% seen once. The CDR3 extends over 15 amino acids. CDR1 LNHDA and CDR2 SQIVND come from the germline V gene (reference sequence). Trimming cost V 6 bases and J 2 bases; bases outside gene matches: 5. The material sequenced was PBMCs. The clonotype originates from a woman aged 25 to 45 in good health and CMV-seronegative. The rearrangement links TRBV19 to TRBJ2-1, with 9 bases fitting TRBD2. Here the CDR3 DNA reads TGTGCCAGTAGCATTAGCGGGGGCGCCTACAATGAGCAGTTCTTC. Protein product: CASSISGGAYNEQFF.